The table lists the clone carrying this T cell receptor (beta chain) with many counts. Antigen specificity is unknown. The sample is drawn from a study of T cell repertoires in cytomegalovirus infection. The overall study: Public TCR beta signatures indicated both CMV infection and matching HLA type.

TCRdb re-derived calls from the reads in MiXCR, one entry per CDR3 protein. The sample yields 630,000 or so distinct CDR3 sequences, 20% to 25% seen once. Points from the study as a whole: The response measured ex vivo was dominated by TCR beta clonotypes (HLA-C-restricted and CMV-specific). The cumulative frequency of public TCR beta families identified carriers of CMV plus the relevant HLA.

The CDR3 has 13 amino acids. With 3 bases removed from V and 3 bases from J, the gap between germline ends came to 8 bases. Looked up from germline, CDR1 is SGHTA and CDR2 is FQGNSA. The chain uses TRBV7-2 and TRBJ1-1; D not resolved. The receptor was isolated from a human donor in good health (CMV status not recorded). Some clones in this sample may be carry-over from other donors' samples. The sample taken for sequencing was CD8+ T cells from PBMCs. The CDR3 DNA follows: TGTGCCAGCAGCTTCATCAGAGACACTGAAGCTTTCTTT. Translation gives CASSFIRDTEAFF. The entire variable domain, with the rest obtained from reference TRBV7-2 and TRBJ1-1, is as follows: GAGVSQSPSNKVTEKGKDVELRCDPISGHTALYWYRQSLGQGLEFLIYFQGNSAPDKSGLPSDRFSAERTGGSVSTLTIQRTQQEDSAVYLCASSFIRDTEAFFGQGTRLTVV.